This record concerns one T cell receptor beta chain sequence. Its antigen is undetermined. These data come from a study of cytotoxic CD8 clonotypes in ibrutinib-treated CLL. Study-level background: The taking of response samples occurred after a median roughly 12 months of treatment, with a range of 6 to 36.

Overall study findings and caveats: While tracking circulating CD8+ T-cell counts, baseline clonality exceeded that of age-matched healthy donors.

V lost 2 bases, J lost 2 bases, and 6 bases stayed unmatched. Germline V lookup: CDR1 MNHEY, CDR2 SVGAGI. This CDR3 has 15 residues. The data were produced by immunoSEQ multiplex PCR, yet TCRdb's version contains in-frame clones alone and is incomplete. In the table there are around 15,000 clones, over 70% of which are singletons. V and J are TRBV6-5 and TRBJ2-7, with 7 positions matching TRBD2. This receptor was taken from a human donor with chronic lymphocytic leukemia. Specimen: PBMCs, collected before ibrutinib treatment. CDR3 protein: CASSYRSSGTYEQYF. CDR3 nucleotides: TGTGCCAGCAGTTACCGCTCTAGCGGAACCTACGAGCAGTACTTC.